Listed here are 25 T cell receptor beta chains from one sample, sequenced in a study of monozygotic twins with inflammatory bowel disease. TCRdb derives one entry per CDR3 protein from the 5' RACE reads, leaving out DNA. This sample carries under 130,000 distinct CDR3 sequences, with 1.9% going to the ten biggest clones. The sample comprised blood. The receptors come from a human donor with ulcerative colitis or Crohn's disease, or a healthy co-twin of an affected twin (not recorded which).

This chain links TRBV20-1 with TRBJ1-2; the TRBD1 assignment by TCRdb is unverifiable without DNA. The CDR3 length is 15 residues. Germline V CDR1 and CDR2: DFQATT, SNEGSKA (reference sequence). CDR3 amino acids: CSASRNRETISGYTF.

The rearrangement links TRBV9 to TRBJ1-1. Germline loops: CDR1 SGDLS, CDR2 YYNGEE. The CDR3 is 15 residues long. CDR3 region: CASSVEAGPSTEAFF.

J is TRBJ2-7 and V is TRBV7-3; the TCRdb D gene call, TRBD1, has no DNA to confirm it. Germline lookup yields CDR1 SGHTA and CDR2 FQGTGA. This CDR3 has 14 residues. CDR3 region: CASSSTGQGGEQYF.

The genes are TRBV5-1 and TRBJ2-1; TCRdb names TRBD2, which stays unverified in the absence of DNA. The germline gives CDR1 SGHRS, CDR2 YFSETQ. This CDR3 spans 16 amino acids. The chain's CDR3 is CASSPGVLVAGDEQFF.

V and J are TRBV3-1 and TRBJ2-7; the TCRdb call, TRBD2, lacks DNA for checking. The CDR3 extends over 15 amino acids. Germline lookup yields CDR1 LGHDT and CDR2 YNNKEL (reference sequence). The CDR3: CASSQGLAGFYEQYF.

The chain is built from TRBV5-1 and TRBJ2-7. The CDR3 sequence is 12 residues long. Germline V gene lookup returns CDR1 SGHRS and CDR2 YFSETQ. CDR3 region: CASSLSEYEQYF.

The J gene is TRBJ2-7, the V gene TRBV10-3. In germline, CDR1 is ENHRY, CDR2 SYGVKD. This CDR3 has 13 amino acids. The CDR3 here is CAISESMGYEQYF.

This rearrangement joins TRBV20-1 to TRBJ2-7; TCRdb's D call of TRBD1 is untestable without DNA. Germline CDR1 reads DFQATT; CDR2 reads SNEGSKA (reference sequence). The CDR3 contains 14 residues. This chain's CDR3 is CSGDRDRQSYEQYF.

The chain carries TRBV9 and TRBJ2-4. Germline values: CDR1 SGDLS, CDR2 YYNGEE. The CDR3 loop spans 15 amino acids. CDR3 in amino acids: CASSPGDLAKNIQYF.

The chain combines TRBV7-2 with TRBJ2-1; no DNA is available, so the TRBD1 call from TCRdb remains unchecked. This CDR3 has 17 residues. Germline CDR1 SGHTA, CDR2 FQGNSA. CDR3 sequence reads: CASSLAGGAKADNEQFF.

The gene calls are TRBV5-1 and TRBJ2-1; TCRdb gives TRBD1 as the D gene, but with no DNA this cannot be confirmed. The germline V gene has CDR1 SGHRS and CDR2 YFSETQ. The CDR3 covers 12 residues. The CDR3 is CASSLGQGAQFF.

V is TRBV20-1 and J is TRBJ2-3; without DNA, the TCRdb call of TRBD1 cannot be checked. CDR1 and CDR2 from the germline V gene are DFQATT and SNEGSKA (reference sequence). There are 14 residues in the CDR3. CDR3 sequence: CSATGTYSTDTQYF.

V and J are TRBV7-2 and TRBJ2-1; TCRdb's D call, TRBD1, is unchecked because there is no DNA. The CDR3 covers 14 residues. Germline-derived CDR1 and CDR2 are SGHTA and FQGNSA. CDR3 residues: CASSFPTGTNEQFF.

This rearrangement joins TRBV6-2 or TRBV6-3 to TRBJ2-3; lacking DNA, the TRBD2 call made by TCRdb goes unchecked. In germline, CDR1 is MNHEY, CDR2 SVGEGT. This CDR3 contains 16 residues. This CDR3 reads CASSYGAGVATDTQYF.

V and J are TRBV4-3 and TRBJ2-7; absent DNA, TCRdb's TRBD1 call cannot be checked. Germline loops: CDR1 LGHNA, CDR2 YSLEER. This CDR3 comprises 15 residues. The CDR3 is CASSQDNQGSYEQYF.

V gene TRBV5-1 combines with J gene TRBJ2-1; no DNA is available, so the TRBD1 call from TCRdb remains unchecked. CDR3 size: 18 residues. Per germline, CDR1 SGHRS and CDR2 YFSETQ. CDR3 sequence: CASRGTGSASSGGNEQFF.

The chain is built from TRBV25-1 and TRBJ1-1; the D call of TRBD1 rests on TCRdb alone, since no DNA is present to check it. CDR3 length equals 16 residues. Germline values: CDR1 MGHDK, CDR2 SYGVNS. The CDR3 loop reads CASSRGLHGVDTEAFF.

This CDR3 is CSAALPSRDYLEQYF. The chain uses TRBV20-1 and TRBJ2-7; TCRdb selects TRBD2, and the lack of DNA leaves this call unchecked. CDR1 is DFQATT, CDR2 SNEGSKA, per germline (reference sequence). The CDR3 runs 15 residues.

The chain links TRBV30 to TRBJ2-3; TCRdb's D gene call, TRBD1, goes unchecked for lack of DNA. Looked up from germline, CDR1 is GTSNPN and CDR2 is SVGIG (reference sequence). This CDR3 spans 14 amino acids. The chain's CDR3 is CAWSPPGQGNTQYF.

The rearrangement joins TRBV27 to TRBJ1-3; checking the TCRdb D call of TRBD1 is not possible without DNA. Germline assignment: CDR1 MNHEY and CDR2 SMNVEV (reference sequence). The CDR3 is 16 residues long. The CDR3 reads CASSRQGTANGNTIYF.

V gene TRBV7-6 combines with J gene TRBJ2-3; the D call of TRBD1 rests on TCRdb alone, since no DNA is present to check it. In germline, CDR1 is SGHVS, CDR2 FNYEAQ. The CDR3 is made up of 15 amino acids. The chain's CDR3 is CASSLLRVSTDTQYF.

The chain uses TRBV5-1 and TRBJ2-1. The V gene's germline CDR1 is SGHRS and CDR2 YFSETQ. The CDR3 consists of 16 residues. CDR3 protein: CASSLEQLSSYNEQFF.

The chain is built from TRBV24-1 and TRBJ2-3; TCRdb gives TRBD2 as the D gene, but with no DNA this cannot be confirmed. The CDR3 loop spans 14 amino acids. Germline V CDR1 and CDR2: KGHDR, SFDVKD. CDR3 protein: CATSDSDTGPSQYF.

V gene TRBV16 combines with J gene TRBJ1-5. The V gene's germline CDR1 is KGHSY and CDR2 FQNENV. The CDR3 sequence is 12 residues long. CDR3 protein: CASSGLGQPQHF.

The chain links TRBV5-1 to TRBJ2-1; absent DNA, TCRdb's TRBD1 call cannot be checked. This CDR3 has 14 residues. Germline CDR1 is SGHRS and CDR2 is YFSETQ. The CDR3: CASSLGGGGDEQFF. Supplemented by reference TRBV5-1 and TRBJ2-1, the full variable domain reads KAGVTQTPRYLIKTRGQQVTLSCSPISGHRSVSWYQQTPGQGLQFLFEYFSETQRNKGNFPGRFSGRQFSNSRSEMNVSTLELGDSALYLCASSLGGGGDEQFFGPGTRLTVL.